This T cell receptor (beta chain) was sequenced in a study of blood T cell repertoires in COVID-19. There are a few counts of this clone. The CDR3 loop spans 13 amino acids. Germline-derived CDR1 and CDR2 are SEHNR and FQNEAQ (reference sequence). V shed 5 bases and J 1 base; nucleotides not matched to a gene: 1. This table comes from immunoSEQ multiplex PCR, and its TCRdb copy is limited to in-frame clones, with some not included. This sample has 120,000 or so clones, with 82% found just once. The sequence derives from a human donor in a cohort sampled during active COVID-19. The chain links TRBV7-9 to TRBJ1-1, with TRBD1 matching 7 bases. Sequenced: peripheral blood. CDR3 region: CASSRTGNTEAFF. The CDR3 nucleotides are TGTGCCAGCAGCCGGACAGGGAACACTGAAGCTTTCTTT. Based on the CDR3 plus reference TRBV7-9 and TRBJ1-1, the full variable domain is DTGVSQNPRHKITKRGQNVTFRCDPISEHNRLYWYRQTLGQGPEFLTYFQNEAQLEKSRLLSDRFSAERPKGSFSTLEIQRTEQGDSAMYLCASSRTGNTEAFFGQGTRLTVV.